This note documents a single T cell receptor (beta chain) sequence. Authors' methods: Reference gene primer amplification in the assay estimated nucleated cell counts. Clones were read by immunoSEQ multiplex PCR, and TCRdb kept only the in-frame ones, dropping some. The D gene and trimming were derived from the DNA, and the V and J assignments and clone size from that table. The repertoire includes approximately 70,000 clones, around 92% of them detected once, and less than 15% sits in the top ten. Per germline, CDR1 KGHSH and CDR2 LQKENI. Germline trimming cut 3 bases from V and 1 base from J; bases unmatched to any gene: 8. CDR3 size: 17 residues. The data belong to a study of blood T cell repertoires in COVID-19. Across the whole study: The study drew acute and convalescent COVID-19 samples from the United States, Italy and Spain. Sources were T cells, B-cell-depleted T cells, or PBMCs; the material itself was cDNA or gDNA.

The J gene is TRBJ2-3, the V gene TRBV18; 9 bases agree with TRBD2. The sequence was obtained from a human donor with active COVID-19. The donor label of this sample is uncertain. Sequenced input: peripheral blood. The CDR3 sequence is CASSPRSGSGGTDTQYF. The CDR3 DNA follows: TGTGCCAGCTCACCCCGTAGCGGGAGTGGGGGCACAGATACGCAGTATTTT.